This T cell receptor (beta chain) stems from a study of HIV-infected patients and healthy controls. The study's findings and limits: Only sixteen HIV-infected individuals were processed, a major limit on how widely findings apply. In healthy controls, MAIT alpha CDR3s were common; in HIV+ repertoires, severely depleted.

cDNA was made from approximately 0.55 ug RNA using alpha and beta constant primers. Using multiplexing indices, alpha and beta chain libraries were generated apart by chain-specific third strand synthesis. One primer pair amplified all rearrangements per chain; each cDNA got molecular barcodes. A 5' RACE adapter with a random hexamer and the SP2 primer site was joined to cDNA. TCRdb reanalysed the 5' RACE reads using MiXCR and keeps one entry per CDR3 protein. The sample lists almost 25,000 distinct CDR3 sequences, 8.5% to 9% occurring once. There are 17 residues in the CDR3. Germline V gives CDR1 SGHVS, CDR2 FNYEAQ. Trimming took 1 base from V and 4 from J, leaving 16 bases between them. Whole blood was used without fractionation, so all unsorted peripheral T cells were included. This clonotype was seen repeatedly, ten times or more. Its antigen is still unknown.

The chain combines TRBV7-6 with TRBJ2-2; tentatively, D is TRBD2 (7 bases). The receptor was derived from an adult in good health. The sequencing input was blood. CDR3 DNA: TGTGCCAGCAGCTTAGTTGTGGGGGGGCCCCTCACCGGGGAGCTGTTTTTT. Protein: CASSLVVGGPLTGELFF.